Presented here are 18 T cell receptor beta chains from one specimen sequenced in a study of blood T cell repertoires in COVID-19. Generated by immunoSEQ multiplex PCR, the TCRdb table keeps only in-frame clones and is missing some. The table shows some 83,000 clones, with about nine tenths occurring only once. Sequenced input: peripheral blood. These receptors originate from a man in his 60s with acute or convalescent COVID-19.

The V gene is TRBV5-6, the J gene TRBJ1-5; maybe TRBD1 (6 bases). The CDR3 sequence is 15 residues long. Per the germline V gene, CDR1 is SGHDT and CDR2 is YYEEEE. The germline V and J ends were trimmed by 3 bases and 0 bases, with 10 bases remaining between them. The CDR3 region has the DNA TGTGCCAGCAGCTCCACAGGGTATAGCAATCAGCCCCAGCATTTT. Translating it yields CASSSTGYSNQPQHF.

This chain connects TRBV5-6 to TRBJ2-7, with D perhaps TRBD1 (6 bases). V lost 1 base, J lost 0 bases, and 11 bases lay in between. The CDR3 totals 15 residues. Germline lookup yields CDR1 SGHDT and CDR2 YYEEEE. CDR3 sequence: CASSLWGPGSYEQYF. As DNA, the CDR3 is TGTGCCAGCAGCTTGTGGGGGCCAGGCTCCTACGAGCAGTACTTC.

The chain has TRBV29-1 and TRBJ2-2, with 8 bases identical to TRBD2. The CDR3 sequence is 13 residues long. CDR1 and CDR2 (germline): SQVTM, ANQGSEA. V was clipped by 7 bases and J by 4 bases; unmatched bases: 5. The CDR3 DNA sequence: TGCAGCGCAACTAGCGGACCCACCGGGGAGCTGTTTTTT. Protein: CSATSGPTGELFF.

This clone was observed a few times. The chain recombines TRBV7-3 with TRBJ2-3, with D perhaps matching TRBD2 (7 bases). Germline V lookup: CDR1 SGHTA, CDR2 FQGTGA. The V gene lost 1 base and the J gene lost 6 bases, with 17 bases spanning the gap. The CDR3 totals 16 residues. Here the CDR3 reads CASSLRGGGSTDTQYF. In DNA, the CDR3 is TGTGCCAGCAGCTTAAGGGGCGGGGGCTCCACGGATACGCAGTATTTT.

The chain combines TRBV7-2 with TRBJ1-1; TRBD1 might be the D (6 bases). With 4 bases removed from V and 6 bases from J, the gap between germline ends came to 21 bases. This CDR3 is 16 amino acids long. Germline V lookup: CDR1 SGHTA, CDR2 FQGNSA. The CDR3, as DNA: TGTGCCAGCAGCTCGACCGGGACAAGGATCGTAGCTGAAGCTTTCTTT. Amino acids: CASSSTGTRIVAEAFF.

The CDR3 here is CASSSDRLTNYGYTF. The CDR3 bases are TGTGCCAGCAGCTCGGACAGACTTACTAACTATGGCTACACCTTC. The rearrangement uses TRBV7-3 and TRBJ1-2, with D perhaps TRBD1 (6 bases). Per the germline V gene, CDR1 is SGHTA and CDR2 is FQGTGA. V lost 4 bases and J 0 bases, leaving 12 bases between the germline ends. CDR3 length: 15 amino acids.

The V and J genes are TRBV30 and TRBJ2-2; TRBD2 aligns across 10 bases. Losses at the gene ends were 8 bases for V and 5 bases for J; bases not matched to a gene: 5. Per germline, CDR1 GTSNPN and CDR2 SVGIG (reference sequence). There are 13 residues in the CDR3. The DNA for the CDR3 is TGTGCCGGCAGCGGGGGGGCTACCGGGGAGCTGTTTTTT. It codes for CAGSGGATGELFF.

The chain couples TRBV6-1 to TRBJ2-5; 10 bases line up with TRBD2. This CDR3 is built from 16 residues. J was trimmed by 6 bases and V by 1 base; bases with no gene match: 8. CDR1 MNHNS and CDR2 SASEGT come from the germline V gene. This chain's CDR3 is CASSEVLAGTGQTQYF. The CDR3 DNA follows: TGTGCCAGCAGTGAAGTACTAGCGGGAACGGGCCAGACCCAGTACTTC.

This chain joins TRBV5-1 and TRBJ2-2; 9 bases align to TRBD2. CDR3 size: 16 residues. V was pared by 3 bases and J by 0 bases, with 3 bases of the junction left unmatched. Germline V gene data show CDR1 as SGHRS and CDR2 as YFSETQ. The CDR3 region has the DNA TGCGCCAGCAGCTCCTTAGCGGGAGCGAACACCGGGGAGCTGTTTTTT. Translation: CASSSLAGANTGELFF.

The table lists this clone with a count of one. The chain joins TRBV5-1 to TRBJ2-7; 9 positions agree with TRBD2. The ends lost 4 bases at V and 0 bases at J; junction bases unmatched: 2. Germline V lookup: CDR1 SGHRS, CDR2 YFSETQ. CDR3 length equals 14 residues. CDR3 amino acids: CASSHSGSSYEQYF. For the CDR3, the DNA is TGCGCCAGCAGCCATAGCGGGAGCTCCTACGAGCAGTACTTC.

This clone came up once. The rearrangement uses TRBV5-1 and TRBJ1-1; 7 nucleotides line up with TRBD1. The CDR3 spans 15 residues. Germline V lookup: CDR1 SGHRS, CDR2 YFSETQ. The V and J ends lost 6 bases and 8 bases, in that order; junction bases with no gene match: 16. CDR3 sequence reads: CASTSGGAGIGEAFF. DNA of the CDR3: TGCGCCAGCACTTCAGGGGGAGCTGGCATTGGAGAAGCTTTCTTT.

The gene calls are TRBV19 and TRBJ2-3, with TRBD2 matching over 9 bases. This CDR3 has 15 residues. Losses at the gene ends were 5 bases for V and 6 bases for J; bases not matched to a gene: 9. Germline V gives CDR1 LNHDA, CDR2 SQIVND (reference sequence). CDR3 region: CASSPPGLAIDTQYF. CDR3 nucleotide sequence: TGTGCCAGTAGTCCTCCGGGACTAGCAATCGATACGCAGTATTTT.

This clone was observed a handful of times. CDR3: CASSQSLPDSRYSPLHF. In DNA, the CDR3 is TGTGCCAGCAGCCAAAGCTTGCCGGACAGCCGGTATTCACCCCTCCACTTT. The rearrangement uses TRBV3-1 (or the pseudogene TRBV3-2) and TRBJ1-6; possible D gene TRBD1, 6 bases. Per germline, CDR1 LGHDT and CDR2 YNNKEL (reference sequence). Trimming shortened V by 2 bases and J by 8 bases, and 19 bases separated the two germline ends. The CDR3 length is 17 residues.

The chain carries TRBV5-1 and TRBJ1-2, with TRBD1 identical over 11 bases. Germline V CDR1 and CDR2: SGHRS, YFSETQ. V lost 4 bases to trimming and J lost 5 bases; unmatched junction nucleotides: 7. The CDR3 is 15 residues long. As DNA, the CDR3 is TGCGCCAGCAGCAAAGATGGACAGGGGGCGTATGGCTACACCTTC. It yields the protein CASSKDGQGAYGYTF. The full variable domain, in which reference TRBV5-1 and TRBJ1-2 provide the parts outside the CDR3, is KAGVTQTPRYLIKTRGQQVTLSCSPISGHRSVSWYQQTPGQGLQFLFEYFSETQRNKGNFPGRFSGRQFSNSRSEMNVSTLELGDSALYLCASSKDGQGAYGYTFGSGTRLTVV.

V usage is TRBV5-4 and J usage is TRBJ1-6, with no clear D. This CDR3 spans 14 amino acids. Germline V gene sequence: CDR1 SGHNT, CDR2 YYREEE (reference sequence). The V end was cut by 2 bases, the J end by 10 bases, with 13 bases between. The CDR3 bases are TGTGCCAGCAGCTTCGAACGACTTGGGTCACCCCTCCACTTT. This sequence encodes CASSFERLGSPLHF.

The chain combines TRBV2 with TRBJ1-4; D unresolved. The ends were cut back, 9 bases at V and 0 bases at J, with 14 bases in the middle. CDR1 is SNHLY, CDR2 FYNNEI, per germline. The CDR3 is 15 residues long. CDR3 residues: CASIRRRTTNEKLFF. The DNA of the CDR3 is TGTGCCAGTATACGACGGAGAACAACTAATGAAAAACTGTTTTTT.

The J gene is TRBJ1-1, the V gene TRBV19, with a tentative D call TRBD1 (5 bases). CDR3 length equals 21 residues. V was shortened by 3 bases and J by 0 bases, with 29 bases between the two germline ends. CDR1 is LNHDA, CDR2 SQIVND, per germline (reference sequence). The CDR3 sequence: CASSMTLQPLQGATMNTEAFF. In DNA, the CDR3 is TGTGCCAGTAGTATGACCCTGCAACCCCTACAAGGGGCAACTATGAACACTGAAGCTTTCTTT.

In this sample, this clone turned up once. The chain recombines TRBV6-5 with TRBJ1-4; 10 bases line up with TRBD1. Germline V gives CDR1 MNHEY, CDR2 SVGAGI. The CDR3 totals 14 residues. Trimming cost V 6 bases and J 6 bases; bases outside gene matches: 4. This chain's CDR3 is CASRRTGGDEKLFF. For the CDR3, the DNA is TGTGCCAGCAGGAGGACAGGGGGGGATGAAAAACTGTTTTTT.